Below are 13 T cell receptor beta chains sequenced from a single sample in a study of blood T cell repertoires in COVID-19 (dated by TCRdb to 2019 to 2021). Library preparation employed the immunoSEQ multiplex PCR assay. In TCRdb, the immuneACCESS table is reduced to in-frame sequences with V and J assigned. These tables do not hold every clone; where another copy was compared, an unresolved V gene accounts for under half, and the others remain unexplained. Across this sample there are 300,000 to 400,000 clones, with around 87% seen only once. The ten largest clones take up less than 1.2% of the sample. Source material: PBMCs or T cells enriched from blood (not recorded which). Receptors originate from a man aged 18 to 35 who had recovered from COVID-19.

The chain couples TRBV6-2 or TRBV6-3 to TRBJ2-4; tentative D call: TRBD2 (5 bases). Trimming pared 2 bases from V and 0 bases from J, leaving 5 bases between. This CDR3 is 14 amino acids long. The germline V gene has CDR1 MNHEY and CDR2 SVGEGT. The CDR3 is CASSYGLAKNIQYF. In DNA, the CDR3 is TGTGCCAGCAGTTACGGACTAGCCAAAAACATTCAGTACTTC.

This clone was seen just once. This CDR3 is CASSPGGLNSPLHF. Here the CDR3 DNA reads TGTGCCAGCAGTCCAGGGGGCTTGAATTCACCCCTCCACTTT. The chain uses TRBV7-3 and TRBJ1-6; 8 positions match TRBD1. This CDR3 has 14 residues. After removal of 6 bases from V and 7 bases from J, the junction contained 5 bases not matched to a gene. Germline values: CDR1 SGHTA, CDR2 FQGTGA.

The gene calls are TRBV5-8 and TRBJ2-2; the match to TRBD2 covers 10 bases. Germline trimming cut 7 bases from V and 4 bases from J; bases unmatched to any gene: 13. This CDR3 has 17 residues. Germline assignment: CDR1 SGHTS and CDR2 YDEGEE. The CDR3: CASYKKGSSGGTGELFF. In DNA, the CDR3 is TGTGCCAGCTACAAAAAGGGGTCTAGCGGGGGCACCGGGGAGCTGTTTTTT.

V usage is TRBV16 and J usage is TRBJ2-7; D not certain. Germline V gene sequence: CDR1 KGHSY, CDR2 FQNENV. The CDR3 is made up of 14 amino acids. V was shortened by 0 bases and J by 0 bases, with 6 bases between the two germline ends. The CDR3 loop reads CASSQSQDSYEQYF. In nucleotides, the CDR3 is TGTGCCAGCAGCCAATCCCAGGACTCCTACGAGCAGTACTTC. Based on the CDR3 plus reference TRBV16 and TRBJ2-7, the full variable domain is GEEVAQTPKHLVRGEGQKAKLYCAPIKGHSYVFWYQQVLKNEFKFLISFQNENVFDETGMPKERFSAKCLPNSPCSLEIQATKLEDSAVYFCASSQSQDSYEQYFGPGTRLTVT.

To note about this clone: Other DNA sequences within the sample encode an identical CDR3. This sequence joins TRBV28 and TRBJ2-7, with a tentative D call TRBD1 (5 bases). In germline, CDR1 is MDHEN, CDR2 SYDVKM. Trimming removed 3 bases at V and 3 bases at J, with 9 bases between. The CDR3 is 13 amino acids. The CDR3 here is CASSLGQFYEQYF. Here the CDR3 DNA reads TGTGCCAGCAGTTTGGGGCAGTTCTACGAGCAGTACTTC.

The V and J genes are TRBV19 and TRBJ1-5; tentatively, D is TRBD1 (6 bases). The CDR3 runs to 15 residues. Trimming stripped 3 bases from V and 4 bases from J, with 13 bases between. Looked up from germline, CDR1 is LNHDA and CDR2 is SQIVND (reference sequence). The CDR3, as DNA: TGTGCCAGTAGTATCCCGATGGGGGCTAATCAGCCCCAGCATTTT. Protein: CASSIPMGANQPQHF. Supplemented by reference TRBV19 and TRBJ1-5, the full variable domain reads DGGITQSPKYLFRKEGQNVTLSCEQNLNHDAMYWYRQDPGQGLRLIYYSQIVNDFQKGDIAEGYSVSREKKESFPLTVTSAQKNPTAFYLCASSIPMGANQPQHFGDGTRLSIL.

The chain carries TRBV5-6 and TRBJ2-7, with D unclear. Germline CDR1 is SGHDT and CDR2 is YYEEEE. V shed 2 bases and J shed 1 base, with 7 bases lying between them. The CDR3 totals 13 residues. DNA of the CDR3: TGTGCCAGCAGCTTAGACACTTCCTACGAGCAGTACTTC. This encodes CASSLDTSYEQYF.

The chain links TRBV6-5 to TRBJ1-1; D call uncertain. The germline CDR1 and CDR2 sequences are MNHEY and SVGAGI. The CDR3 is 13 residues long. Trimming pared 10 bases from V and 1 base from J, leaving 13 bases between. The CDR3 DNA reads as TGTGCCACCTATACCCTAGGGAACACTGAAGCTTTCTTT. This codes for CATYTLGNTEAFF.

V gene TRBV12-3 or TRBV12-4 combines with J gene TRBJ1-1; D gene ambiguous. The CDR3 is 12 amino acids. V lost 11 bases, J lost 2 bases, and 12 bases lay in between. The DNA of the CDR3 is TGTGCCGGACGGGGTATCAACACTGAAGCTTTCTTT. Translation: CAGRGINTEAFF.

The chain combines TRBV19 with TRBJ2-2, with D unclear. CDR3 size: 13 residues. The V end was cut by 3 bases, the J end by 6 bases, with 8 bases between. Germline lookup yields CDR1 LNHDA and CDR2 SQIVND (reference sequence). CDR3 sequence: CASSMGFAGELFF. DNA for the CDR3: TGTGCCAGTAGTATGGGCTTTGCCGGGGAGCTGTTTTTT.

This chain connects TRBV30 to TRBJ2-7, with a tentative D call TRBD2 (5 bases). The CDR3 runs to 14 residues. Germline V CDR1 and CDR2: GTSNPN, SVGIG (reference sequence). V dropped 0 bases and J dropped 3 bases, with 12 bases sitting between them. The chain's CDR3 is CAWSVGGSGYEQYF. CDR3 DNA: TGTGCCTGGAGTGTTGGTGGGAGCGGCTACGAGCAGTACTTC.

V gene TRBV7-2 combines with J gene TRBJ2-7; TRBD1 aligns across 9 bases. V trimming: 4 bases; J trimming: 1 base; junction bases outside the gene matches: 5. Germline V gene lookup returns CDR1 SGHTA and CDR2 FQGNSA. The CDR3 is 15 residues long. This CDR3 is CASSYGTGWSYEQYF. CDR3 in DNA: TGTGCCAGCAGCTATGGGACAGGGTGGTCCTACGAGCAGTACTTC.

The chain is built from TRBV6-5 and TRBJ2-5; 10 bases agree with TRBD2. CDR1 is MNHEY, CDR2 SVGAGI, per germline. The CDR3 runs 15 residues. J was trimmed by 1 base and V by 4 bases; bases with no gene match: 3. The CDR3 loop reads CASSSSGGAQETQYF. In DNA form, the CDR3 reads TGTGCCAGCAGTTCGAGCGGGGGGGCCCAAGAGACCCAGTACTTC.